This T cell receptor (beta chain) was sequenced during a study of graft-versus-host responses after intestinal transplantation. The length of the CDR3 is 14 residues. Trimming stripped 0 bases from V and 5 bases from J, with 11 bases between. Germline V gives CDR1 SGDLS, CDR2 YYNGEE. Sequencing used immunoSEQ multiplex PCR; TCRdb keeps in-frame clones, though not all of them. In the table there are more than 50,000 clones, around 91% of which are singletons. The V call is TRBV9, the J call TRBJ2-5; D could derive from TRBD1 or TRBD2 (6 bases each). This clonotype originated in a human patient who received an intestinal transplant, so some T cells may come from the graft donor. The specimen was PBMCs, collected almost 120 days after intestinal transplantation. CDR3 protein: CASSVAVGGETQYF. The CDR3 DNA reads TGTGCCAGCAGCGTAGCGGTAGGGGGGGAGACCCAGTACTTC.